This paragraph reports one TCR beta chain. There is no known antigen for this receptor. Per-nucleotide qualities are absent, and no much larger clonotype sits a single base away. This sample is drawn from a study of blood T cells in healthy people across ages (dated by TCRdb to 2014 to 2015). Notes on the research overall: In model experiments, template switching captured roughly one uniquely barcoded TCR beta cDNA molecule for every two T cells. To avoid experimental bias, donors of different ages were distributed randomly across sequencing lanes. Using the same blood draw, the study looked at two additional independent replicas of 1 million unique cDNA reads for two donors, one aged 18 to 29 and the other aged 80 or older. The donors were split into four age groups: young (average around 16 years), middle-aged (over 35), aged (around 67) and long-lived (82). To track age-related changes in TCR beta repertoire diversity, the study relied on deep sequencing normalized with unique cDNA molecular identifiers. Findings and caveats that apply to the study as a whole: Because the CMV infection status of the donors was unknown, age-related changes in expanded clonotypes may potentially have been confounded. Compared with the aged group, the long-lived group had more naive CD4+ T cells, fewer expanded clones and increased TCR diversity, a pattern suggesting age selection. Observed TCR beta diversity per million T cells fell roughly linearly with age, and a significant reduction was already apparent by age roughly 40. Conclusive comparison of naive and antigen-experienced compartments was prevented by the profiling of bulk unsorted PBMCs. Estimates of total diversity from one million sequenced T cells were regarded as lower bounds and underestimates. A strong correlation was found between observed TCR beta diversity and the percentage of naive T cells measured by flow cytometry.

Taken from the germline V gene (reference sequence), the CDR1 and CDR2 loops are SGHKS and YYEKEE. The germline ends are 17 bases apart after V is trimmed by 4 bases and J by 7 bases. The CDR3 has 14 amino acids, counting the end cysteine and phenylalanine. Kept here is only the CDR3 DNA, which spans 42 bases and is read in frame from base 1. Systemically healthy Caucasian individuals from Russia, around 39 in total and aged roughly 6 to 100 years, were included as donors. Each donor gave 8.5 to 10 milliliters of peripheral blood, collected into EDTA-treated Vacutainer tubes. Ficoll-Paque density-gradient centrifugation was used to isolate PBMCs, with at least 7 million obtained per sample. Total RNA, at least 6 micrograms per sample, was extracted from PBMCs with Trizol reagent. Naive CD45RAhigh/CD27high T cell percentages were measured by flow cytometry on a PBMC aliquot from every donor. Receptors were amplified or captured by 5' RACE. Data came from an Illumina HiSeq 2500. The second PCR ran for about 6 to 11 cycles and used a J-beta primer mix along with a sample-barcoded 5' primer. A template-switch 5' adaptor carrying 12 random nucleotides introduced a unique molecular identifier onto each TCR beta cDNA molecule. Each sample yielded at least 2.5 million CDR3-containing paired-end reads. The Mint cDNA synthesis kit, primed by a TRBC-specific oligonucleotide, was used to synthesize first-strand cDNA from all RNA. After uracil-DNA glycosylase treatment, a first 18-cycle PCR used universal primers M1SS and BC2_uni_R on all cDNA. Regarding the original processing steps: Each sample was normalized by randomly selecting 1 million high-quality reads, each carrying a distinct molecular identifier. Reads with shared molecular identifiers were discarded instead of being binned into consensus sequences. MiTCR, set to a Q25 quality threshold and the strictest error-elimination algorithm, was used for CDR3 identification, clonotype clustering and error correction. A nonparametric unseen species model with Euler transformation was used to estimate lower-bound total TCR beta diversity. TCRdb took the public reads, trimmed them with fastp at Q25, ran MiXCR for clone calling and kept in-frame beta chains. Every distinct CDR3 protein forms one entry, paired with its most common genes and DNA. The authors' filters were not applied to this entry. This sample lists hundreds of thousands of distinct CDR3 sequences; approximately 48% were detected once. Of the sample, 15% to 25% falls within the top ten clones.

This receptor was taken from a man between 60 and 75 years old in good health. Sequencing was carried out using blood. The receptor chain draws on TRBV5-5 and TRBJ1-2; 6 matching bases give a weak D call of TRBD1. The CDR3 protein is CASSPQVGGFGYTF. At the DNA level, the sequence is TGTGCCAGCAGCCCTCAAGTTGGGGGCTTTGGCTACACCTTC.